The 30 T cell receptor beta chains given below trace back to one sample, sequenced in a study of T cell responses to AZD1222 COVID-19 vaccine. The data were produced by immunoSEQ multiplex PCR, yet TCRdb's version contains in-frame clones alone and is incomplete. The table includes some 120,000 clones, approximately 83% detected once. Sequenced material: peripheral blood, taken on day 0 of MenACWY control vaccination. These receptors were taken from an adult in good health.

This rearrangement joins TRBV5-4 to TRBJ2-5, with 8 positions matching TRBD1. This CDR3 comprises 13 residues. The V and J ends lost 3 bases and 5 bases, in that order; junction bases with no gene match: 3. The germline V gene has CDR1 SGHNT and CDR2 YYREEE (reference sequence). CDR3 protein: CASSSPGGETQYF. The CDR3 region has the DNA TGTGCCAGCAGCTCTCCAGGGGGCGAGACCCAGTACTTC.

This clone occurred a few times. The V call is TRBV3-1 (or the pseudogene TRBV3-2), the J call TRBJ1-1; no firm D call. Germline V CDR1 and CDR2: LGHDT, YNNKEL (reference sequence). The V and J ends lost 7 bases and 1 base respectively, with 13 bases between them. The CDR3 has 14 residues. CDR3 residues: CASKKERKNTEAFF. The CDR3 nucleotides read TGTGCCAGCAAGAAGGAACGGAAGAACACTGAAGCTTTCTTT.

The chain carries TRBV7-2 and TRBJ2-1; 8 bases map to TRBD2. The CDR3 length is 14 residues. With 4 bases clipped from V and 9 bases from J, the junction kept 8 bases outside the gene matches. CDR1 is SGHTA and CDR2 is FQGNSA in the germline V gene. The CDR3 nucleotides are TGTGCCAGCAGCTCGCGAGCGGGGGTAGGTGAGCAGTTCTTC. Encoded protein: CASSSRAGVGEQFF.

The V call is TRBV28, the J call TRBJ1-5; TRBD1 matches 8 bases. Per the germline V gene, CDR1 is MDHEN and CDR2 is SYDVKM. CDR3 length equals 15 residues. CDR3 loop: CAAGTGRNSNQPQHF. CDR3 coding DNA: TGTGCGGCGGGGACAGGCCGAAATAGCAATCAGCCCCAGCATTTT.

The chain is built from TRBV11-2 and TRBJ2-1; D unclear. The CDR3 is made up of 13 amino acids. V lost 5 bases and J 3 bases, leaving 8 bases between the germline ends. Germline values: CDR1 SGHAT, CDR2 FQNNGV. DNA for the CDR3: TGTGCCAGCAGCGTAGGAAACTACAATGAGCAGTTCTTC. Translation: CASSVGNYNEQFF.

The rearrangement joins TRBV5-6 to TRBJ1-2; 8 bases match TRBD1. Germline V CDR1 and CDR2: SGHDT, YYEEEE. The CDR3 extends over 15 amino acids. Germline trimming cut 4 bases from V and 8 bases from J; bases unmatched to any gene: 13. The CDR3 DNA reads TGTGCCAGCAGCCTCGGACAGGGAGGGTATGGAGGCTACACCTTC. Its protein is CASSLGQGGYGGYTF.

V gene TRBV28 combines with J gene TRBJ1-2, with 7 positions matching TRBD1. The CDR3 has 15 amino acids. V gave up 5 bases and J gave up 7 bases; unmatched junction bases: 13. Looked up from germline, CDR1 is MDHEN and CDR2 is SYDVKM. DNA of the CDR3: TGTGCCAGCAGTAACGGACCGGGACAGCGTGGTGGCTACACCTTC. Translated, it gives CASSNGPGQRGGYTF.

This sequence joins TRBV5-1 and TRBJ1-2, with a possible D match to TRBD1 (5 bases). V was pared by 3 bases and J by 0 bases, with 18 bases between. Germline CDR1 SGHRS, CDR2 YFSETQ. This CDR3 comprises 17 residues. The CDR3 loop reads CASSSPGGIPANYGYTF. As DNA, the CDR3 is TGCGCCAGCAGCTCCCCCGGGGGGATTCCAGCTAACTATGGCTACACCTTC.

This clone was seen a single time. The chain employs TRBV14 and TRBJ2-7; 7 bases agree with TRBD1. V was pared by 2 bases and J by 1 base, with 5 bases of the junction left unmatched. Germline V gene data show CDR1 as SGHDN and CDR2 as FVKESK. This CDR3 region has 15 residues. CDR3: CASSQLLTGSYEQYF. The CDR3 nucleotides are TGTGCCAGCAGCCAACTACTGACAGGGTCCTACGAGCAGTACTTC.

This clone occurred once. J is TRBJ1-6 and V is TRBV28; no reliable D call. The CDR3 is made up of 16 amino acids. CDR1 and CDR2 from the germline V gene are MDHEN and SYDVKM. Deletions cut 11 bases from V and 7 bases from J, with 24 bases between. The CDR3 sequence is CAATSPSGRLNSPLHF. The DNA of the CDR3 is TGTGCCGCTACCTCCCCATCCGGACGTCTAAATTCACCCCTCCACTTT.

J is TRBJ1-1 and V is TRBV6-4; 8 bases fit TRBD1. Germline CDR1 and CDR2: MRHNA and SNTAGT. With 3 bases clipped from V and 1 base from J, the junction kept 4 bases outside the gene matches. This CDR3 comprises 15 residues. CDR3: CASSESGGANTEAFF. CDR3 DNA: TGTGCCAGCAGTGAATCAGGGGGCGCGAACACTGAAGCTTTCTTT.

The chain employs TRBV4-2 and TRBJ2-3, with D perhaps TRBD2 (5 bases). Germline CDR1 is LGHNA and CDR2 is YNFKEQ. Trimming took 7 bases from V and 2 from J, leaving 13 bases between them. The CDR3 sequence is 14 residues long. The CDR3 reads CASTSSGFTDTQYF. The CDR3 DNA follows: TGTGCCAGCACCTCAAGCGGATTCACAGATACGCAGTATTTT.

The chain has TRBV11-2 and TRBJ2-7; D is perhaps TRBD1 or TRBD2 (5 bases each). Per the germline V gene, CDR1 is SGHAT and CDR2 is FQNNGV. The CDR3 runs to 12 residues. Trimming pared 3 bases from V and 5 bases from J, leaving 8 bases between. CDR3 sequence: CASSFVGDEQYF. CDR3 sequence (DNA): TGTGCCAGCAGCTTTGTGGGGGACGAGCAGTACTTC.

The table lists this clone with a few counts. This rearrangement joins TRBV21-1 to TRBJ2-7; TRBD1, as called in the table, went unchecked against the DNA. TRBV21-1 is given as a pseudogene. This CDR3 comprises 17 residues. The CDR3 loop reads CASSKRSRDRDLYEQYF. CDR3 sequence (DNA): TGTGCCAGCAGCAAGCGGTCAAGGGACAGGGATCTCTACGAGCAGTACTTC.

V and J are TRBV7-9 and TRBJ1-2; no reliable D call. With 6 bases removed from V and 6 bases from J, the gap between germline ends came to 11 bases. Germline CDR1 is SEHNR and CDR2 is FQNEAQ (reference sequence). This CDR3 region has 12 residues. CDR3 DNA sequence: TGTGCCAGCAGATCTACGGCAGATGGCTACACCTTC. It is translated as CASRSTADGYTF.

The CDR3 DNA reads as TGTGCCAGCAGCGACCCAGACGGGAGTGGAGTGGAGACCCAGTACTTC. It encodes CASSDPDGSGVETQYF. The chain links TRBV27 to TRBJ2-5, with a possible D match to TRBD2 (6 bases). Germline loops: CDR1 MNHEY, CDR2 SMNVEV (reference sequence). This CDR3 is built from 16 residues. Trimming removed 6 bases from V and 5 bases from J, with 22 bases in between.

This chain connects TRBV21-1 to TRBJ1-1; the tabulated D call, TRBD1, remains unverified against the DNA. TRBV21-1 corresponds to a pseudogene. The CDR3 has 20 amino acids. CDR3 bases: TGTGCCAGCAGCAAAGCGCGGGTATGGACAGGGGGCCTACCCCACACTGAAGCTTTCTTT. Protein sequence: CASSKARVWTGGLPHTEAFF.

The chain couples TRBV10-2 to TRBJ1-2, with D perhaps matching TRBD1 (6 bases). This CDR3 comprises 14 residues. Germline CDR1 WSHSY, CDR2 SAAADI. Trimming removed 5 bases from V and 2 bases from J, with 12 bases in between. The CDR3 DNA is TGCGCCAGCAGTAGTCCCGGACAGAACTATGGCTACACCTTC. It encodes CASSSPGQNYGYTF.

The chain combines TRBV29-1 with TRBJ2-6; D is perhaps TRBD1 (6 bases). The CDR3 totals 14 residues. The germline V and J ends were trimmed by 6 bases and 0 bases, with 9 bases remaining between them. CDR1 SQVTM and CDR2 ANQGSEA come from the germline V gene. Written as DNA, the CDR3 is TGCAGCGTCCTACAGGGCTCTGGGGCCAACGTCCTGACTTTC. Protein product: CSVLQGSGANVLTF.

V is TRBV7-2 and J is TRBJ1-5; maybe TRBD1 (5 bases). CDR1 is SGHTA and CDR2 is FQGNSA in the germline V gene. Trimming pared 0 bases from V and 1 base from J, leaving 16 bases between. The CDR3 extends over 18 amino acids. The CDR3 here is CASSLASGWRVSNQPQHF. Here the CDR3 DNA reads TGTGCCAGCAGCTTAGCGTCAGGGTGGAGGGTAAGCAATCAGCCCCAGCATTTT.

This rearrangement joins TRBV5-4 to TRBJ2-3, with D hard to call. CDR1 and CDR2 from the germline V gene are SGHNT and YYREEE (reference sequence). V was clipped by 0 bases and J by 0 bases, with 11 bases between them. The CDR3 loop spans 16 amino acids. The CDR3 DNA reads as TGTGCCAGCAGCTTGGGTGGCAGCTCTAGCACAGATACGCAGTATTTT. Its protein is CASSLGGSSSTDTQYF.

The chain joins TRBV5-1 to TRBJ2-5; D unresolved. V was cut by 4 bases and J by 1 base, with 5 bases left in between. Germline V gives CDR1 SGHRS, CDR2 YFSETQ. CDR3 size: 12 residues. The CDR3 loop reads CASSGIQETQYF. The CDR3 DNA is TGCGCCAGCAGCGGTATCCAAGAGACCCAGTACTTC.

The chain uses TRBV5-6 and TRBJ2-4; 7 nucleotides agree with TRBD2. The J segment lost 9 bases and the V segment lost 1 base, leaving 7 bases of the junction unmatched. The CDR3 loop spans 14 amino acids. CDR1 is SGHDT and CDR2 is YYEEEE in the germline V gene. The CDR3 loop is CASSLSGVRGIQYF. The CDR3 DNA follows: TGTGCCAGCAGCTTGAGCGGGGTGAGGGGCATTCAGTACTTC.

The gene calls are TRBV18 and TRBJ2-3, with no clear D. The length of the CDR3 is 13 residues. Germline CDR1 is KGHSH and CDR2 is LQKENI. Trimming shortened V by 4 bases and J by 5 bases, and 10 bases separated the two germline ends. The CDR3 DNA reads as TGTGCCAGCTCACGTGACCCGGGAGATACGCAGTATTTT. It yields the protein CASSRDPGDTQYF. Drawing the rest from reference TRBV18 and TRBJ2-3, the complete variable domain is NAGVMQNPRHLVRRRGQEARLRCSPMKGHSHVYWYRQLPEEGLKFMVYLQKENIIDESGMPKERFSAEFPKEGPSILRIQQVVRGDSAAYFCASSRDPGDTQYFGPGTRLTVL.

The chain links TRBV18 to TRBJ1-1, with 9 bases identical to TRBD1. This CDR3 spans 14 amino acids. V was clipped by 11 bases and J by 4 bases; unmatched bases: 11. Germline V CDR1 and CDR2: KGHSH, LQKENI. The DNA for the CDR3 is TGTGCCCGGCAACAGGGGGCTCGGAGCACTGAAGCTTTCTTT. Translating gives CARQQGARSTEAFF.

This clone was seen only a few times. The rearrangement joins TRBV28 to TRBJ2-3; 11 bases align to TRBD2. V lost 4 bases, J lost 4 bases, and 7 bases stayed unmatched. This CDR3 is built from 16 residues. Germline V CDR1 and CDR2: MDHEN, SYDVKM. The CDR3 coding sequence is TGTGCCAGCAGTTCCCGACTAGCGGGGATCTCAGATACGCAGTATTTT. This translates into CASSSRLAGISDTQYF.

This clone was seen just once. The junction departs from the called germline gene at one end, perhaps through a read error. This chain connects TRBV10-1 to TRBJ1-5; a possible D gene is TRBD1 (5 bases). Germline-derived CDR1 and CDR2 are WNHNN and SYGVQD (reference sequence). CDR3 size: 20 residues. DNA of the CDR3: TGCGCCACCAGTGCCCCGGGGGGGGAAAAAATTGGGATTAGCAATCAGCCCCAGCATTTT. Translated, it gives CATSAPGGEKIGISNQPQHF.

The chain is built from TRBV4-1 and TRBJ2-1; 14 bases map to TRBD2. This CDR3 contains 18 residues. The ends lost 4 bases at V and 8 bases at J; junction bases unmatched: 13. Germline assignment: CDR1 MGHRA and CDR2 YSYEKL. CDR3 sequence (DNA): TGCGCCAGCAGCCTCTCGGGACTAGCGGGGGAATTGGTCTATGAGCAGTTCTTC. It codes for CASSLSGLAGELVYEQFF.

CDR3 DNA: TGTGCCAGCAGTGAGATTCTAGCGGGGGGGAAAGAGACCCAGTACTTC. Amino acid sequence: CASSEILAGGKETQYF. The chain employs TRBV6-1 and TRBJ2-5; 12 positions match TRBD2. With 3 bases clipped from V and 3 bases from J, the junction kept 5 bases outside the gene matches. The CDR3 spans 16 residues. Germline CDR1 is MNHNS and CDR2 is SASEGT.

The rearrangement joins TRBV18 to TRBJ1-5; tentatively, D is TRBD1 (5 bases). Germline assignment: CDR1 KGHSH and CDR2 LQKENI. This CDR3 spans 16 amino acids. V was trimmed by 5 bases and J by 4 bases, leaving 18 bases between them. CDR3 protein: CASSAGNGAGNQPQHF. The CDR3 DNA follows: TGTGCCAGCTCAGCAGGGAACGGCGCGGGGAATCAGCCCCAGCATTTT.